This T cell receptor beta chain originates from a study of tumor-infiltrating lymphocytes in oesophageal squamous cell carcinoma. The CDR3 is made up of 13 amino acids. With 3 bases removed from V and 2 bases from J, the gap between germline ends came to 7 bases. A single record per CDR3 protein comes from TCRdb applying MiXCR to the PCR reads. In the table there are about 19,000 distinct CDR3 sequences, under 50% of which are singletons. Sequencing was carried out using normal esophageal tissue next to the tumor. This sequence was found in a male donor with esophageal squamous cell carcinoma. The chain couples TRBV12-3 or TRBV12-4 to TRBJ1-2, with D hard to call. The CDR3 sequence is CASSLDGNYGYTF. DNA for the CDR3: TGTGCCAGCAGTTTGGACGGGAACTATGGCTACACCTTC.